Presented here are 26 T cell receptor beta chains from one specimen sequenced in a study of blood T cells in healthy people across ages. The second PCR ran about 7 to 12 cycles with a sample-barcoded 5' primer and J-beta primers. Via MiXCR, TCRdb re-called the 5' RACE reads, giving one row per CDR3 protein. The sample records around 1.5 million distinct CDR3 sequences, about 31% being singletons. The sample comprised blood. These receptors originate from a woman in her twenties or thirties in good health.

This clonotype has more than one count but fewer than ten. V and J are TRBV6-5 and TRBJ2-7, with TRBD2 matching over 7 bases. The CDR3 length is 15 residues. The germline CDR1 and CDR2 sequences are MNHEY and SVGAGI. J gave up 5 bases and V 5 bases, and 12 bases lay outside the gene matches. The CDR3 DNA sequence: TGTGCCAGCAGTCTCGGACTAGAATCCCTTCACGAGCAGTACTTC. Its protein is CASSLGLESLHEQYF.

There are many counts of this clonotype. V is TRBV4-1 and J is TRBJ2-5, with D perhaps matching TRBD2 (6 bases). The CDR3 has 13 amino acids. Trimming pared 0 bases from V and 4 bases from J, leaving 6 bases between. The V gene's germline CDR1 is MGHRA and CDR2 YSYEKL. This CDR3 is CASSQEGGETQYF. The CDR3 DNA is TGCGCCAGCAGCCAAGAGGGGGGAGAGACCCAGTACTTC.

A few counts support this clonotype. The rearrangement uses TRBV6-2 or TRBV6-3 and TRBJ2-7; TRBD2 might be the D (6 bases). The germline V gene has CDR1 MNHEY and CDR2 SVGEGT. Between the trimmed V and J ends, which lost 6 bases and 3 bases, there was a span of 21 bases. The CDR3 extends over 16 amino acids. In DNA form, the CDR3 reads TGTGCCAGCAGAGGGTTGTTCGCGGGAAGGGGCTACGAGCAGTACTTC. This codes for CASRGLFAGRGYEQYF.

The chain joins TRBV28 to TRBJ2-1; TRBD2 matches 13 bases. Trimming took 10 bases from V and 8 from J; bases not matched to a gene: 11. Germline CDR1 reads MDHEN; CDR2 reads SYDVKM. This CDR3 has 15 residues. CDR3 DNA: TGTGCCATTCGGCGGGGACTAGCGGGAAATTATGAGCAGTTCTTC. Translation: CAIRRGLAGNYEQFF.

This clonotype has more than one count but fewer than ten. The rearrangement joins TRBV20-1 to TRBJ2-1, with 10 bases fitting TRBD2. The germline CDR1 and CDR2 sequences are DFQATT and SNEGSKA (reference sequence). The CDR3 extends over 15 amino acids. The V and J ends lost 2 bases and 7 bases, in that order; junction bases with no gene match: 8. For the CDR3, the DNA is TGCAGTGCTAGAAGGACTAGCGGCTCTCGGAATGAGCAGTTCTTC. It yields the protein CSARRTSGSRNEQFF.

As DNA, the CDR3 is TGTGCCAGCAGCTCGAGCGGGGGTACGAGCACAGATACGCAGTATTTT. Translated, it gives CASSSSGGTSTDTQYF. The gene calls are TRBV12-3 or TRBV12-4 and TRBJ2-3; 8 nucleotides match TRBD2. This CDR3 comprises 16 residues. Unmatched junction bases numbered 8, after V lost 6 bases and J lost 0 bases.

This clonotype was counted at least ten times. The CDR3 nucleotides read TGTGCCAGCAGACCTGGGACAGGGGGATCTGGGGCCAACGTCCTGACTTTC. This codes for CASRPGTGGSGANVLTF. The chain recombines TRBV27 with TRBJ2-6; 11 bases line up with TRBD1. V dropped 6 bases and J dropped 1; count of bases not matched to a gene: 5. The CDR3 runs to 17 residues. Germline V gene lookup returns CDR1 MNHEY and CDR2 SMNVEV (reference sequence). The full variable domain, its missing parts supplied by reference TRBV27 and TRBJ2-6, is EAQVTQNPRYLITVTGKKLTVTCSQNMNHEYMSWYRQDPGLGLRQIYYSMNVEVTDKGDVPEGYKVSRKEKRNFPLILESPSPNQTSLYFCASRPGTGGSGANVLTFGAGSRLTVL.

This clonotype was recorded a few times. This chain uses TRBV7-9 with TRBJ1-2, with D tentatively TRBD1 (5 bases). The CDR3 totals 15 residues. Germline V CDR1 and CDR2: SEHNR, FQNEAQ (reference sequence). Trimming removed 5 bases from V and 8 bases from J, with 21 bases in between. CDR3 sequence reads: CASSLAAGDSRGYTF. CDR3 sequence (DNA): TGTGCCAGCAGCCTGGCCGCGGGGGATTCTAGGGGCTACACCTTC.

Many counts were recorded for this clonotype. V is TRBV6-1 and J is TRBJ2-6, with unresolved D. Trimming took 1 base from V and 0 from J, leaving 4 bases between them. Germline CDR1 and CDR2: MNHNS and SASEGT. There are 15 residues in the CDR3. This CDR3 is CASSEGFSGANVLTF. The DNA of the CDR3 is TGTGCCAGCAGTGAAGGGTTCTCTGGGGCCAACGTCCTGACTTTC.

This clonotype has only a few counts. V and J are TRBV6-6 and TRBJ1-2, with D hard to call. CDR1 MNHNY and CDR2 SVGAGI come from the germline V gene (reference sequence). CDR3 length: 12 residues. V was pared by 10 bases and J by 0 bases, with 9 bases between. This CDR3 is CATKQPNYGYTF. The DNA for the CDR3 is TGTGCCACAAAACAGCCTAACTATGGCTACACCTTC.

This clonotype was detected a few times. V gene TRBV4-1 combines with J gene TRBJ1-6; tentatively, D is TRBD1 (5 bases). Germline CDR1 and CDR2: MGHRA and YSYEKL. Trimming took 2 bases from V and 7 from J, leaving 18 bases between them. CDR3 length equals 17 residues. This CDR3 is CASSQTRTLRQNSPLHF. As DNA, the CDR3 is TGCGCCAGCAGCCAAACAAGGACCCTACGACAGAATTCACCCCTCCACTTT.

The chain couples TRBV20-1 to TRBJ2-2; D is uncertain. Germline V gene data show CDR1 as DFQATT and CDR2 as SNEGSKA (reference sequence). Trimming removed 3 bases at V and 5 bases at J, with 10 bases between. The CDR3 length is 13 residues. The CDR3 here is CSASVLGTGELFF. The DNA of the CDR3 is TGCAGTGCTAGTGTTCTGGGAACCGGGGAGCTGTTTTTT.

V and J are TRBV4-1 and TRBJ2-3, with D possibly being TRBD1 (5 bases). With 2 bases removed from V and 2 bases from J, the gap between germline ends came to 11 bases. The germline V gene encodes CDR1 MGHRA and CDR2 YSYEKL. The CDR3 contains 15 residues. This CDR3 reads CASSQRAGYTDTQYF. In DNA, the CDR3 is TGCGCCAGCAGCCAAAGGGCAGGGTACACAGATACGCAGTATTTT.

The chain couples TRBV5-1 to TRBJ2-7; 14 bases line up with TRBD2. CDR3 size: 14 residues. Per germline, CDR1 SGHRS and CDR2 YFSETQ. V trimming: 4 bases; J trimming: 12 bases; junction bases outside the gene matches: 9. CDR3 bases: TGCGCCAGCAGCCCTGGGACTAGCGGGAGTAGTACGTACTTC. This sequence encodes CASSPGTSGSSTYF.

The table lists this clonotype with many counts. The CDR3 protein is CASSLAGLKTQYF. Here the CDR3 DNA reads TGTGCCAGCAGCTTGGCGGGGCTGAAGACCCAGTACTTC. The chain employs TRBV5-6 and TRBJ2-5; D is possibly TRBD1 or TRBD2 (5 bases each). Per the germline V gene, CDR1 is SGHDT and CDR2 is YYEEEE. The CDR3 runs to 13 residues. With 0 bases removed from V and 6 bases from J, the gap between germline ends came to 9 bases.

This rearrangement joins TRBV6-6 to TRBJ1-2, with D possibly matching TRBD1 (6 bases). Germline V gives CDR1 MNHNY, CDR2 SVGAGI (reference sequence). CDR3 length: 15 residues. Trimming pared 5 bases from V and 10 bases from J, leaving 23 bases between. The CDR3 here is CASSLEQGIGWDYTF. CDR3 sequence (DNA): TGTGCCAGCAGTCTAGAACAGGGAATAGGGTGGGACTACACCTTC.

In its sample, this clonotype was seen a few times. The rearrangement links TRBV9 to TRBJ2-7; 11 nucleotides align to TRBD1. Germline V gene data show CDR1 as SGDLS and CDR2 as YYNGEE. This CDR3 spans 15 amino acids. The J segment lost 6 bases and the V segment lost 3 bases, leaving 8 bases of the junction unmatched. The CDR3 nucleotides are TGTGCCAGCAGCGCGAACCCGGGACAGGGGGTCGAGCAGTACTTC. This encodes CASSANPGQGVEQYF.

In this sample, this clonotype turned up a few times. The chain combines TRBV27 with TRBJ2-7, with D possibly matching TRBD1 (6 bases). CDR3 length equals 14 residues. The germline V and J ends were trimmed by 5 bases and 6 bases, with 17 bases remaining between them. From germline, CDR1 is MNHEY and CDR2 SMNVEV (reference sequence). The DNA for the CDR3 is TGTGCCAGCAGTCCAAATACCAGGGGCTCCGAGCAGTACTTC. It is translated as CASSPNTRGSEQYF.

The chain is built from TRBV12-3 or TRBV12-4 and TRBJ2-4; TRBD1 is a possible D gene (5 bases). The CDR3 is 14 amino acids. V lost 3 bases and J 6 bases, leaving 12 bases between the germline ends. CDR3 amino acids: CASSLWGLGNIQYF. The CDR3 DNA is TGTGCCAGCAGTTTGTGGGGCCTTGGAAACATTCAGTACTTC.

This chain connects TRBV6-6 to TRBJ2-1; TRBD1 might be the D (7 bases). The CDR3 consists of 17 residues. V was clipped by 1 base and J by 3 bases, with 16 bases between them. Germline values: CDR1 MNHNY, CDR2 SVGAGI (reference sequence). CDR3 coding DNA: TGTGCCAGCAGTTACTTAGGCGCGGGACAGATCTACAATGAGCAGTTCTTC. Its protein product is CASSYLGAGQIYNEQFF.

Of note for this clonotype: A much more abundant neighbour one base away suggests this may be a read error. The rearrangement links TRBV6-4 to TRBJ2-6, with TRBD1 as a possible D gene (5 bases). Germline CDR1 and CDR2: MRHNA and SNTAGT. This CDR3 is built from 15 residues. The DNA for the CDR3 is TGTGCCAGCAGTCTCAGGGTAACTGGGGCCAACGTCCTGATTTTC. The encoded protein is CASSLRVTGANVLIF.

The count of this clonotype is one. V gene TRBV7-2 combines with J gene TRBJ1-5; D gene ambiguous. The germline V gene has CDR1 SGHTA and CDR2 FQGNSA. Trimming took 1 base from V and 9 from J, leaving 7 bases between them. The length of the CDR3 is 12 residues. The CDR3 sequence: CASSLDHRPQHF. Here the CDR3 DNA reads TGTGCCAGCAGCTTAGATCATCGGCCCCAGCATTTT.

The chain links TRBV14 to TRBJ2-3, with D perhaps TRBD2 (6 bases). CDR1 and CDR2 from the germline V gene are SGHDN and FVKESK. The V end was cut by 1 base, the J end by 5 bases, with 13 bases between. The CDR3 covers 15 residues. The CDR3 loop is CASSQGPSVVDTQYF. In DNA form, the CDR3 reads TGTGCCAGCAGCCAAGGTCCTAGCGTCGTAGATACGCAGTATTTT. Looking up the rest from reference TRBV14 and TRBJ2-3 gives the full variable domain: EAGVTQFPSHSVIEKGQTVTLRCDPISGHDNLYWYRRVMGKEIKFLLHFVKESKQDESGMPNNRFLAERTGGTYSTLKVQPAELEDSGVYFCASSQGPSVVDTQYFGPGTRLTVL.

This clonotype was observed a handful of times. The rearrangement uses TRBV4-1 and TRBJ2-5, with D possibly TRBD2 on 6 matching bases. Trimming shortened V by 1 base and J by 4 bases, and 13 bases separated the two germline ends. CDR3 length equals 15 residues. Looked up from germline, CDR1 is MGHRA and CDR2 is YSYEKL. This CDR3 reads CASSQVTGVVETQYF. CDR3 bases: TGCGCCAGCAGCCAAGTAACGGGAGTTGTAGAGACCCAGTACTTC.

This clonotype appeared a few times. The J gene is TRBJ2-5, the V gene TRBV5-1; maybe TRBD2 (6 bases). V was trimmed by 4 bases and J by 3 bases, leaving 19 bases between them. The germline V gene encodes CDR1 SGHRS and CDR2 YFSETQ. The CDR3 is 16 residues long. Written as DNA, the CDR3 is TGCGCCAGCAGCCCCGGACGTAGCGGAGGTGAAGAGACCCAGTACTTC. Its protein product is CASSPGRSGGEETQYF. The whole variable domain, remainder taken from reference TRBV5-1 and TRBJ2-5, is KAGVTQTPRYLIKTRGQQVTLSCSPISGHRSVSWYQQTPGQGLQFLFEYFSETQRNKGNFPGRFSGRQFSNSRSEMNVSTLELGDSALYLCASSPGRSGGEETQYFGPGTRLLVL.

This clonotype was recorded many times. The chain recombines TRBV7-2 with TRBJ2-1, with 11 bases lining up with TRBD2. Germline-derived CDR1 and CDR2 are SGHTA and FQGNSA. V gave up 5 bases and J gave up 7 bases; unmatched junction bases: 7. The CDR3 is 15 amino acids. CDR3 protein: CASSRWTSGSNEQFF. The DNA of the CDR3 is TGTGCCAGCAGCCGCTGGACTAGCGGGTCGAATGAGCAGTTCTTC.